This T cell receptor (beta chain) comes out of a study of T cell repertoires in cytomegalovirus infection. Details on this clonotype: Its cognate antigen is unknown.

TCRdb called the reads again in MiXCR, with one record for every CDR3 protein. The data hold 800,000 to 950,000 distinct CDR3 sequences, with about 33% observed a single time. V lost 8 bases and J 1 base, leaving 9 bases between the germline ends. This CDR3 contains 12 residues. The germline gives CDR1 MNHEY, CDR2 SMNVEV (reference sequence). The chain links TRBV27 to TRBJ2-7; possibly TRBD1 for D (5 bases). The receptor was derived from a human donor in good health (CMV status not recorded). Some clones in this sample may be carry-over from other donors' samples. Source: cultured CD8+ T cells from PBMCs, taken from culture after CMV antigen stimulation. DNA of the CDR3: TGTGCCAGCCAGGGTCCTTCCTACGAGCAGTACTTC. Translating it yields CASQGPSYEQYF.